This T cell receptor (beta chain) was sequenced in a study of T cell responses to AZD1222 COVID-19 vaccine. Findings and limits, study-wide: Seropositive AZD1222 recipients at baseline numbered only five to seven.

Assay used: immunoSEQ multiplex PCR; TCRdb lists only in-frame clones, some missing. The sample gives 140,000 or so clones, about 88% of which show up once; 2.5% to 3.5% is in the top ten. Germline V gene lookup returns CDR1 MNHEY and CDR2 SMNVEV (reference sequence). This CDR3 spans 17 amino acids. V lost 6 bases to trimming and J lost 5 bases; unmatched junction nucleotides: 13. This clone was detected once. The antigen is unknown. Pooled samples include second doses given at about 4 or 12 weeks. This chain connects TRBV27 to TRBJ2-2, with 9 bases aligning to TRBD1. The specimen comprised peripheral blood, sampled 28 days after the second AZD1222 dose. The sequence was collected from an adult who received the AZD1222 COVID-19 vaccine. As DNA, the CDR3 is TGTGCCAGCAGGCTGGAGGGGACAGGGTCCTTTACCGGGGAGCTGTTTTTT. Protein sequence: CASRLEGTGSFTGELFF.